Sequencing of this TCR beta chain was carried out in a study of blood T cell repertoires in COVID-19. Libraries were prepared by immunoSEQ multiplex PCR; TCRdb keeps only in-frame clonotypes and omits some of them. Of 150,000 to 190,000 clones in the sample, about 81% were seen once. This CDR3 spans 16 amino acids. The J segment lost 7 bases and the V segment lost 8 bases, leaving 17 bases of the junction unmatched. Germline V gives CDR1 MNHEY, CDR2 SMNVEV (reference sequence). This clonotype was sampled from a man aged 45 to 65 who had recovered from COVID-19. The sequenced sample consisted of PBMCs or T cells enriched from blood (not recorded which). This rearrangement joins TRBV27 to TRBJ2-5, with 9 positions matching TRBD2. The CDR3 DNA is TGTGCCAGCTGGGGTGGAACTAGCGGGCGTTCTGGGACCCAGTACTTC. Protein sequence: CASWGGTSGRSGTQYF.